This passage covers 30 T cell receptor beta chains from one sample sequenced in a study of siplizumab effects on memory and regulatory T cells. Clones were read by immunoSEQ multiplex PCR, and TCRdb kept only the in-frame ones, dropping some. This sample has about 82,000 clones, with approximately 88% found just once. Sequenced material: Tregs sorted from blood. The receptor set was obtained from a human donor in good health.

The chain uses TRBV19 and TRBJ2-7; 9 nucleotides line up with TRBD1. Germline-derived CDR1 and CDR2 are LNHDA and SQIVND (reference sequence). V lost 5 bases, J lost 7 bases, and 12 bases stayed unmatched. The CDR3 consists of 15 residues. The DNA of the CDR3 is TGTGCCAGTAGTCCTCTGACAGGGGGTAGTGGGGAGCAGTACTTC. Translation: CASSPLTGGSGEQYF.

V usage is TRBV28 and J usage is TRBJ1-4; D perhaps matches TRBD1 (6 bases). The CDR3 covers 15 residues. V was clipped by 2 bases and J by 6 bases, with 13 bases between them. Per the germline V gene, CDR1 is MDHEN and CDR2 is SYDVKM. CDR3 amino acids: CASSLGQGLDEKLFF. The CDR3 nucleotides read TGTGCCAGCAGTTTAGGTCAGGGGTTAGATGAAAAACTGTTTTTT.

The chain recombines TRBV5-4 with TRBJ2-1; D is unclear. The CDR3 is made up of 12 amino acids. CDR1 SGHNT and CDR2 YYREEE come from the germline V gene (reference sequence). Trimming left V 5 bases short and J 9 bases short, with 12 bases between. The CDR3 sequence: CASSSNHGEQFF. The DNA of the CDR3 is TGTGCCAGCAGTTCCAATCATGGTGAGCAGTTCTTC.

The chain joins TRBV29-1 to TRBJ2-7; the D gene is possibly TRBD2 (5 bases). CDR1 and CDR2 from the germline V gene are SQVTM and ANQGSEA. Trimming stripped 1 base from V and 1 base from J, with 8 bases between. This CDR3 comprises 13 residues. CDR3 sequence reads: CSVEGGRSYEQYF. In DNA, the CDR3 is TGCAGCGTTGAAGGTGGGAGATCCTACGAGCAGTACTTC.

This sequence joins TRBV18 and TRBJ2-1; 11 nucleotides match TRBD2. The CDR3 sequence is 15 residues long. From germline, CDR1 is KGHSH and CDR2 LQKENI. With V trimmed by 4 bases and J by 10 bases, 9 bases remained unmatched. CDR3 sequence: CASSLVVAGGQEQFF. CDR3 nucleotides: TGTGCCAGCTCACTAGTCGTAGCGGGGGGGCAGGAGCAGTTCTTC. The full variable domain, rest sourced from reference TRBV18 and TRBJ2-1, is NAGVMQNPRHLVRRRGQEARLRCSPMKGHSHVYWYRQLPEEGLKFMVYLQKENIIDESGMPKERFSAEFPKEGPSILRIQQVVRGDSAAYFCASSLVVAGGQEQFFGPGTRLTVL.

The chain employs TRBV5-1 and TRBJ2-1; perhaps TRBD2 as D (5 bases). The germline V gene encodes CDR1 SGHRS and CDR2 YFSETQ. Trimming removed 3 bases at V and 4 bases at J, with 11 bases between. CDR3 length equals 14 residues. In DNA, the CDR3 is TGCGCCAGCAGCTCGCCCCCGGGATACAATGAGCAGTTCTTC. This translates into CASSSPPGYNEQFF.

The genes are TRBV7-9 and TRBJ1-1; TRBD1 might be the D (6 bases). This CDR3 has 12 amino acids. CDR1 and CDR2 from the germline V gene are SEHNR and FQNEAQ (reference sequence). Trimming stripped 5 bases from V and 6 bases from J, with 10 bases between. The CDR3 loop is CASSAGQPEAFF. CDR3 DNA: TGTGCCAGCAGCGCAGGACAGCCTGAAGCTTTCTTT.

This clone was seen a few times. An end of the junction does not agree with germline; a read error may underlie this. The chain links TRBV7-2 to TRBJ1-2, with unresolved D. Germline CDR1 is SGHTA and CDR2 is FQGNSA. The CDR3 is 11 amino acids. CDR3 protein: CASSLVWRVAF. In DNA, the CDR3 is TGTGCCAGCAGCTTAGTCTGGCGAGTAGCGTTC.

The chain joins TRBV27 to TRBJ1-2, with 7 bases lining up with TRBD1. The germline V gene has CDR1 MNHEY and CDR2 SMNVEV (reference sequence). This CDR3 contains 17 residues. J was trimmed by 4 bases and V by 5 bases; bases with no gene match: 16. The CDR3 DNA reads as TGTGCCAGCAGTCCGGGGAGAGGGGGCGCGAGTCCCTATGGCTACACCTTC. Translation gives CASSPGRGGASPYGYTF.

The CDR3 sequence: CASSLEGPRQYF. CDR3 coding DNA: TGTGCCAGCAGCTTAGAGGGGCCGCGGCAGTACTTC. The J gene is TRBJ2-7, the V gene TRBV7-2; D may be TRBD1 (5 bases). Germline V gene lookup returns CDR1 SGHTA and CDR2 FQGNSA. The CDR3 spans 12 residues. V was trimmed by 1 base and J by 9 bases, leaving 10 bases between them.

The rearrangement links TRBV10-3 to TRBJ1-4; TRBD1 might be the D (6 bases). Germline V lookup: CDR1 ENHRY, CDR2 SYGVKD. The CDR3 is 16 residues long. V was cut by 0 bases and J by 3 bases, with 11 bases left in between. The CDR3 sequence: CAISESGRGANEKLFF. CDR3 DNA: TGTGCCATCAGTGAGTCGGGCAGGGGTGCTAATGAAAAACTGTTTTTT.

V is TRBV19 and J is TRBJ1-4, with 11 positions matching TRBD1. Trimming cost V 5 bases and J 7 bases; bases outside gene matches: 6. CDR3 length: 15 amino acids. Germline V gene lookup returns CDR1 LNHDA and CDR2 SQIVND (reference sequence). DNA for the CDR3: TGTGCCAGTAGTCTTGGGACAGGGGGTTTTGAAAAACTGTTTTTT. Its protein is CASSLGTGGFEKLFF.

J is TRBJ1-2 and V is TRBV6-1; 10 nucleotides match TRBD1. J gave up 8 bases and V 7 bases, and 13 bases lay outside the gene matches. CDR3 length equals 15 residues. The germline V gene has CDR1 MNHNS and CDR2 SASEGT. The CDR3 protein is CASTLDPGQGWGYTF. CDR3 DNA: TGTGCCAGCACTCTTGACCCGGGACAGGGGTGGGGCTACACCTTC.

The CDR3 DNA reads TGTGCCAGCAGTTTAACAGGGGCTCGGACCGGGGAGCTGTTTTTT. Its translation is CASSLTGARTGELFF. This chain links TRBV28 with TRBJ2-2; TRBD1 aligns across 7 bases. V shed 2 bases and J 5 bases; nucleotides not matched to a gene: 5. Germline V gene lookup returns CDR1 MDHEN and CDR2 SYDVKM. The CDR3 runs to 15 residues.

The chain carries TRBV5-4 and TRBJ2-2, with a possible D match to TRBD2 (6 bases). V was shortened by 4 bases and J by 8 bases, with 15 bases between the two germline ends. Germline values: CDR1 SGHNT, CDR2 YYREEE (reference sequence). The CDR3 is made up of 14 amino acids. The CDR3 DNA follows: TGTGCCAGCAGCAGTGGAGGGGTCGAAGGGGAGCTGTTTTTT. Its protein product is CASSSGGVEGELFF.

The chain recombines TRBV7-6 with TRBJ1-3; no firm D call. In germline, CDR1 is SGHVS, CDR2 FNYEAQ. The CDR3 is 14 amino acids. V was shortened by 0 bases and J by 0 bases, with 3 bases between the two germline ends. The CDR3 region has the DNA TGTGCCAGCAGCTTAGCTGTCTCTGGAAACACCATATATTTT. It codes for CASSLAVSGNTIYF.

Here the CDR3 reads CASKRSNQPQHF. In DNA, the CDR3 is TGTGCCAGCAAGAGGAGCAATCAGCCCCAGCATTTT. J is TRBJ1-5 and V is TRBV6-5; D is undetermined. The CDR3 is 12 residues long. Germline CDR1 is MNHEY and CDR2 is SVGAGI. V gave up 7 bases and J gave up 1 base, with 5 bases separating them.

This chain joins TRBV18 and TRBJ1-2, with D hard to call. The CDR3 contains 15 residues. Germline-derived CDR1 and CDR2 are KGHSH and LQKENI. The ends were cut back, 0 bases at V and 0 bases at J, with 8 bases in the middle. The CDR3: CASSPPSGANYGYTF. The CDR3 bases are TGTGCCAGCTCACCACCGAGCGGAGCTAACTATGGCTACACCTTC.

This clone was picked up one time. The V call is TRBV10-3, the J call TRBJ2-1; 9 nucleotides agree with TRBD2. Trimming took 7 bases from V and 0 from J; bases not matched to a gene: 10. Germline V gene data show CDR1 as ENHRY and CDR2 as SYGVKD. This CDR3 has 17 residues. The CDR3 DNA follows: TGTGCCATCATTCGAGCGGGGGGTCAGAGCTCCTACAATGAGCAGTTCTTC. Its protein product is CAIIRAGGQSSYNEQFF.

The rearrangement links TRBV7-2 to TRBJ2-2, with TRBD1 matching over 9 bases. Germline lookup yields CDR1 SGHTA and CDR2 FQGNSA. This CDR3 is built from 17 residues. The V and J ends lost 5 bases and 4 bases, in that order; junction bases with no gene match: 11. CDR3 protein: CASSQPTPGQGTGELFF. The CDR3 region has the DNA TGTGCCAGCAGCCAACCTACACCGGGACAGGGCACCGGGGAGCTGTTTTTT.

Written as DNA, the CDR3 is TGTGCCAGCAGCGTGGGGAGGGTCACTGAAGCTTTCTTT. Its translation is CASSVGRVTEAFF. V gene TRBV9 combines with J gene TRBJ1-1; D gene unclear. The CDR3 contains 13 residues. CDR1 and CDR2 (germline): SGDLS, YYNGEE. The V end was cut by 2 bases, the J end by 4 bases, with 9 bases between. The complete variable domain, with remaining parts taken from reference TRBV9 and TRBJ1-1, reads DSGVTQTPKHLITATGQRVTLRCSPRSGDLSVYWYQQSLDQGLQFLIQYYNGEERAKGNILERFSAQQFPDLHSELNLSSLELGDSALYFCASSVGRVTEAFFGQGTRLTVV.

V usage is TRBV2 and J usage is TRBJ2-1; 9 nucleotides align to TRBD2. The V gene end was trimmed by 7 bases and the J gene end by 3 bases; junction bases not matched to a gene: 7. The CDR3 has 15 residues. Germline CDR1 SNHLY, CDR2 FYNNEI. The CDR3: CASTAPLAGYNEQFF. CDR3 coding DNA: TGTGCCAGCACGGCCCCACTAGCGGGCTACAATGAGCAGTTCTTC.

The CDR3 spells CASTAQANTGELFF. Here the CDR3 DNA reads TGTGCCAGCACCGCGCAGGCGAACACCGGGGAGCTGTTTTTT. V usage is TRBV7-3 and J usage is TRBJ2-2, with D hard to call. CDR3 size: 14 residues. From germline, CDR1 is SGHTA and CDR2 FQGTGA. Trimming pared 7 bases from V and 0 bases from J, leaving 9 bases between. Complete variable domain (other parts from reference TRBV7-3 and TRBJ2-2): GAGVSQTPSNKVTEKGKYVELRCDPISGHTALYWYRQSLGQGPEFLIYFQGTGAADDSGLPNDRFFAVRPEGSVSTLKIQRTERGDSAVYLCASTAQANTGELFFGEGSRLTVL.

This rearrangement joins TRBV6-1 to TRBJ2-5, with TRBD1 matching 7 bases. Unmatched junction bases numbered 3, after V lost 4 bases and J lost 4 bases. CDR1 is MNHNS, CDR2 SASEGT, per germline. The CDR3 runs to 13 residues. The CDR3 is CASSGTGLETQYF. The CDR3 bases are TGTGCCAGCAGTGGGACAGGCTTAGAGACCCAGTACTTC.

The gene calls are TRBV7-2 and TRBJ1-2, with D perhaps matching TRBD1 (6 bases). CDR1 is SGHTA, CDR2 FQGNSA, per germline. The CDR3 has 14 amino acids. Trimming cost V 6 bases and J 5 bases, with 16 bases left between them. CDR3 in DNA: TGTGCCAGCAGACCAGGACAAGGGGGGTATGGCTACACCTTC. Translated: CASRPGQGGYGYTF. The variable domain in full, with the rest retrieved from reference TRBV7-2 and TRBJ1-2, is GAGVSQSPSNKVTEKGKDVELRCDPISGHTALYWYRQSLGQGLEFLIYFQGNSAPDKSGLPSDRFSAERTGGSVSTLTIQRTQQEDSAVYLCASRPGQGGYGYTFGSGTRLTVV.

This rearrangement joins TRBV6-5 to TRBJ1-4; a weak D match, TRBD1 (5 bases). The CDR3 loop spans 16 amino acids. Trimming cost V 0 bases and J 6 bases, with 14 bases left between them. Germline assignment: CDR1 MNHEY and CDR2 SVGAGI. The CDR3 sequence: CASSYSIRQYHEKLFF. DNA of the CDR3: TGTGCCAGCAGTTACTCGATTCGACAGTACCATGAAAAACTGTTTTTT.

The chain is built from TRBV11-3 and TRBJ2-5, with unresolved D. The germline V and J ends were trimmed by 3 bases and 4 bases, with 9 bases remaining between them. CDR1 and CDR2 (germline): SGHNT, YENEEA. This CDR3 has 13 amino acids. CDR3 DNA: TGTGCCAGCAGCTTTAGAGGTCTAGAGACCCAGTACTTC. Protein sequence: CASSFRGLETQYF.

The rearrangement links TRBV7-3 to TRBJ2-6; no definite D call. The CDR3 has 13 residues. Per germline, CDR1 SGHTA and CDR2 FQGTGA. Trimming took 9 bases from V and 0 from J, leaving 6 bases between them. In nucleotides, the CDR3 is TGTGCCAGTCGTAACTCTGGGGCCAACGTCCTGACTTTC. As protein: CASRNSGANVLTF. The whole variable domain, filled in from reference TRBV7-3 and TRBJ2-6, reads GAGVSQTPSNKVTEKGKYVELRCDPISGHTALYWYRQSLGQGPEFLIYFQGTGAADDSGLPNDRFFAVRPEGSVSTLKIQRTERGDSAVYLCASRNSGANVLTFGAGSRLTVL.

This clone was seen only once. This chain links TRBV5-1 with TRBJ2-3, with TRBD2 matching over 7 bases. Germline V gene data show CDR1 as SGHRS and CDR2 as YFSETQ. The CDR3 covers 13 residues. V dropped 10 bases and J dropped 8; count of bases not matched to a gene: 13. The chain's CDR3 is CAHSTAPGGTQYF. The CDR3 nucleotides read TGCGCCCACTCGACAGCCCCGGGAGGTACGCAGTATTTT.

The chain recombines TRBV6-5 with TRBJ2-1; 10 nucleotides match TRBD2. In germline, CDR1 is MNHEY, CDR2 SVGAGI. V gave up 2 bases and J gave up 2 bases; unmatched junction bases: 3. This CDR3 is built from 16 residues. The DNA for the CDR3 is TGTGCCAGCAGTTACACCAGCGGGGGGGCCTACAATGAGCAGTTCTTC. Protein: CASSYTSGGAYNEQFF.